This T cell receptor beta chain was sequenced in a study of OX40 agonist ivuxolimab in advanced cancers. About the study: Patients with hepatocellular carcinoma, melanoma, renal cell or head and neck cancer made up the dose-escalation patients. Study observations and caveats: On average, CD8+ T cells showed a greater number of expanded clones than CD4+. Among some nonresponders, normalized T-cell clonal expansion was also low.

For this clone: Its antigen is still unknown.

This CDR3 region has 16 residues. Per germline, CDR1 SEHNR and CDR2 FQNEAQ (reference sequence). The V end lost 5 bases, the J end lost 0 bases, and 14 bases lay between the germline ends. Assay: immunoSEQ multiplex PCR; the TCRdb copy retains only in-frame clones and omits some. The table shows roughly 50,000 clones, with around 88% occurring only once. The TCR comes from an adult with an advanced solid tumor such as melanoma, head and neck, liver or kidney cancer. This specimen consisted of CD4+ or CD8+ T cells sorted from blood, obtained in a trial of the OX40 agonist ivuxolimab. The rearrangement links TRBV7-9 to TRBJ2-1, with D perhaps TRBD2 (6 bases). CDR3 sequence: CASSISGLSSYNEQFF. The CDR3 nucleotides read TGTGCCAGCAGCATTAGCGGCCTGAGCTCCTACAATGAGCAGTTCTTC.